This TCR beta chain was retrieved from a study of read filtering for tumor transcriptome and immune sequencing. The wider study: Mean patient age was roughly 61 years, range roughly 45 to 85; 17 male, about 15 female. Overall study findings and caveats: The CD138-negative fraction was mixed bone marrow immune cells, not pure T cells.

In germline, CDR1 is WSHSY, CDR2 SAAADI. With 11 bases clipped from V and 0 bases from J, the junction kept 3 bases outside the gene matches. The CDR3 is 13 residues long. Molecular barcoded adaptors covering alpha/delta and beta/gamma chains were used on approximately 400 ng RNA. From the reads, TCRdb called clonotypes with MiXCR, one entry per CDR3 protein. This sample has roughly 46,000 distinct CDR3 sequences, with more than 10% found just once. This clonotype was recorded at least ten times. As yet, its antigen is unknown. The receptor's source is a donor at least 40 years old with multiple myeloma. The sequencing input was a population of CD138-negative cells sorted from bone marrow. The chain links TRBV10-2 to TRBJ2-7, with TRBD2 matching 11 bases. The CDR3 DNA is TGCGCCGCCGGGACTAGCGGCTCCTACGAGCAGTACTTC. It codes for CAAGTSGSYEQYF.